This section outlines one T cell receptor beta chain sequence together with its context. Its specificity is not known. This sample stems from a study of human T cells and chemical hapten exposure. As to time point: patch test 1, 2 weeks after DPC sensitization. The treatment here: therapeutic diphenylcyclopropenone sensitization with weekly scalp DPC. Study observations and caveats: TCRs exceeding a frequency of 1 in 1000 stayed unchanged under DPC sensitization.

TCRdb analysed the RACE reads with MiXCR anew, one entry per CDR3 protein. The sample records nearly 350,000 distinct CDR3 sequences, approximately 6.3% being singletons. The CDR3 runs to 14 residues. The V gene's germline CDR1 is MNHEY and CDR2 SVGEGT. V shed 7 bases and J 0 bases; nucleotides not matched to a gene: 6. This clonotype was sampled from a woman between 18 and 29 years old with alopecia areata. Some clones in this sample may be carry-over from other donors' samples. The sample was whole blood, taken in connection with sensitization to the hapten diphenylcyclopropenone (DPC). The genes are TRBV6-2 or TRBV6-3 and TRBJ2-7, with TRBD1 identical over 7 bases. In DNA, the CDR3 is TGTGCCAGCACCTTCAGGACAGGCTCCTACGAGCAGTACTTC. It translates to CASTFRTGSYEQYF.